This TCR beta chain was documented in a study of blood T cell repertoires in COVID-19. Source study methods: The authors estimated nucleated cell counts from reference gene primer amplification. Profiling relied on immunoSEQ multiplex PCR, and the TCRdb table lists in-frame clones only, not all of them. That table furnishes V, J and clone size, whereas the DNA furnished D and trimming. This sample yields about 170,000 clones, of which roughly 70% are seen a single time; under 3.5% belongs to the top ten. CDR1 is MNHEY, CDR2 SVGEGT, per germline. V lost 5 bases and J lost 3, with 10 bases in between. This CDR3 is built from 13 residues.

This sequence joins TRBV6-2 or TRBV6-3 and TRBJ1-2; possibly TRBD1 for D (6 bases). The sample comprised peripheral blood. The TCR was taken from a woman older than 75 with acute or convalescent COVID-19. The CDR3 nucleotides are TGTGCCAGCAGTGACGGGACATACTATGGCTACACCTTC. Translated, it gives CASSDGTYYGYTF.